Below are 29 T cell receptor beta chains sequenced from a single sample in a study of blood T cells in healthy people across ages. A J-beta primer mix and a sample-barcoded 5' primer were used in a second PCR of roughly 6 to 12 cycles. TCRdb analysed the 5' RACE reads with MiXCR anew, one entry per CDR3 protein. The sample shows 1.5 million to 2 million distinct CDR3 sequences, 39% of them seen only once. Sequencing input: blood. These receptors originate from a human donor in good health.

This chain connects TRBV20-1 to TRBJ2-7, with 7 bases fitting TRBD1. Trimming cost V 0 bases and J 3 bases; bases outside gene matches: 11. Per the germline V gene, CDR1 is DFQATT and CDR2 is SNEGSKA (reference sequence). The CDR3 extends over 16 amino acids. The CDR3 region has the DNA TGCAGTGCTAGAGAGATCCAGGACAGGTTAGTCTACGAGCAGTACTTC. It specifies CSAREIQDRLVYEQYF.

The chain carries TRBV6-2 or TRBV6-3 and TRBJ2-3; D unresolved. Germline lookup yields CDR1 MNHEY and CDR2 SVGEGT. This CDR3 has 16 residues. With 2 bases removed from V and 2 bases from J, the gap between germline ends came to 14 bases. In nucleotides, the CDR3 is TGTGCCAGCAGTTACAGATCTAAAGGTACCACAGATACGCAGTATTTT. This encodes CASSYRSKGTTDTQYF.

Only one count was recorded for this clonotype. The chain has TRBV20-1 and TRBJ2-1; no clear D. The better agreement between TRBJ2-7 and the DNA end casts doubt on the J call. This CDR3 region has 14 residues. CDR1 and CDR2 from the germline V gene are DFQATT and SNEGSKA (reference sequence). CDR3 loop: CSARAPQAGYEQYF. CDR3 nucleotides: TGCAGTGCTAGAGCCCCCCAAGCTGGCTACGAGCAGTACTTC.

This chain uses TRBV13 with TRBJ2-1; TRBD1 matches 10 bases. Trimming at V came to 5 bases and at J to 8 bases, leaving 9 bases not matched to a gene. The CDR3 is 15 amino acids. From germline, CDR1 is PRHDT and CDR2 FYEKMQ (reference sequence). This CDR3 is CASSAPGQGIDEQFF. The CDR3 nucleotides are TGTGCCAGCAGCGCACCGGGACAGGGGATCGATGAGCAGTTCTTC.

The rearrangement uses TRBV28 and TRBJ2-4; 10 nucleotides agree with TRBD2. The J segment lost 0 bases and the V segment lost 5 bases, leaving 10 bases of the junction unmatched. Germline V gives CDR1 MDHEN, CDR2 SYDVKM. The CDR3 consists of 18 residues. The CDR3 region has the DNA TGTGCCAGCAGTGAAACTAGCGGGGCGATGCTAGCCAAAAACATTCAGTACTTC. Protein product: CASSETSGAMLAKNIQYF.

This clonotype was observed a few times. The chain couples TRBV9 to TRBJ1-5, with a weak D call TRBD1 (5 bases). V lost 4 bases and J lost 3, with 14 bases in between. The V gene's germline CDR1 is SGDLS and CDR2 YYNGEE. There are 15 residues in the CDR3. In DNA form, the CDR3 reads TGTGCCAGCAGCCCCAGTGGGGGTTTCAATCAGCCCCAGCATTTT. Translated, it gives CASSPSGGFNQPQHF. Looking up the rest from reference TRBV9 and TRBJ1-5 gives the full variable domain: DSGVTQTPKHLITATGQRVTLRCSPRSGDLSVYWYQQSLDQGLQFLIQYYNGEERAKGNILERFSAQQFPDLHSELNLSSLELGDSALYFCASSPSGGFNQPQHFGDGTRLSIL.

This clonotype turned up a few times. This rearrangement joins TRBV4-1 to TRBJ1-2; D may be TRBD1 (5 bases). Germline V gives CDR1 MGHRA, CDR2 YSYEKL. The CDR3 sequence is 15 residues long. V dropped 1 base and J dropped 2 bases, with 11 bases sitting between them. The CDR3: CASSQVTGGNYGYTF. The CDR3, as DNA: TGCGCCAGCAGCCAAGTAACAGGCGGGAACTATGGCTACACCTTC.

This clonotype was seen a handful of times. J is TRBJ2-1 and V is TRBV19, with 8 bases that match TRBD1. Germline loops: CDR1 LNHDA, CDR2 SQIVND (reference sequence). V was clipped by 4 bases and J by 5 bases; unmatched bases: 10. The CDR3 loop spans 16 amino acids. CDR3 loop: CASSRPTGTGNNEQFF. The CDR3 nucleotides read TGTGCCAGTAGTAGGCCCACCGGGACAGGCAACAATGAGCAGTTCTTC.

A single count supports this clonotype. The J gene is TRBJ2-7, the V gene TRBV14; 9 nucleotides align to TRBD2. From germline, CDR1 is SGHDN and CDR2 FVKESK. V was clipped by 4 bases and J by 3 bases; unmatched bases: 16. The CDR3 length is 18 residues. The CDR3 loop reads CASSRNIIHERGDYEQYF. The CDR3 bases are TGTGCCAGCAGCCGTAACATAATACATGAGCGGGGGGACTACGAGCAGTACTTC.

This clonotype was found a few times. The rearrangement joins TRBV7-2 to TRBJ1-2; tentative D call: TRBD1 (5 bases). The ends were cut back, 4 bases at V and 8 bases at J, with 14 bases in the middle. From germline, CDR1 is SGHTA and CDR2 FQGNSA. The CDR3 runs 13 residues. For the CDR3, the DNA is TGTGCCAGCAGCTCCCAAATGGGGGACGGCTACACCTTC. Encoded protein: CASSSQMGDGYTF.

This chain connects TRBV13 to TRBJ1-2, with a weak D call TRBD1 (5 bases). The germline CDR1 and CDR2 sequences are PRHDT and FYEKMQ (reference sequence). The CDR3 is 13 amino acids. Trimming stripped 5 bases from V and 4 bases from J, with 11 bases between. The CDR3 region has the DNA TGTGCCAGCAGCGCAGGGAGAGTCTATGGCTACACCTTC. It codes for CASSAGRVYGYTF.

The chain joins TRBV6-2 or TRBV6-3 to TRBJ1-2; D unresolved. Between the trimmed V and J ends, which lost 4 bases and 12 bases, there was a span of 12 bases. The CDR3 sequence is 11 residues long. Germline V gene lookup returns CDR1 MNHEY and CDR2 SVGEGT. CDR3 region: CASSFAHSHTF. The DNA for the CDR3 is TGTGCCAGCAGTTTCGCCCACAGCCACACCTTC.

The genes are TRBV6-2 or TRBV6-3 and TRBJ2-2; D unresolved. Looked up from germline, CDR1 is MNHEY and CDR2 is SVGEGT. The CDR3 spans 16 residues. V was cut by 0 bases and J by 2 bases, with 10 bases left in between. DNA for the CDR3: TGTGCCAGCAGTTACTCGGTAACTGCTAACACCGGGGAGCTGTTTTTT. This codes for CASSYSVTANTGELFF.

The V call is TRBV13, the J call TRBJ2-5; unclear D gene. Trimming removed 4 bases from V and 4 bases from J, with 13 bases in between. The CDR3 totals 14 residues. CDR1 is PRHDT and CDR2 is FYEKMQ in the germline V gene (reference sequence). In DNA form, the CDR3 reads TGTGCCAGCAGCTCAAGCACCGCCCGAGAGACCCAGTACTTC. Its protein is CASSSSTARETQYF.

The genes are TRBV11-3 and TRBJ2-3; D might be TRBD2 (6 bases). Germline values: CDR1 SGHNT, CDR2 YENEEA. Trimming took off 0 bases at V and 2 bases at J, with 15 bases between the two ends. The CDR3 covers 17 residues. The CDR3 sequence is CASSLERRGPVTDTQYF. In nucleotides, the CDR3 is TGTGCCAGCAGCTTAGAACGGCGGGGCCCAGTCACAGATACGCAGTATTTT.

This clonotype was observed a handful of times. V gene TRBV4-2 combines with J gene TRBJ2-7, with D possibly called TRBD1 or TRBD2 (6 bases each). Germline V gene sequence: CDR1 LGHNA, CDR2 YNFKEQ. This CDR3 has 15 amino acids. V gave up 1 base and J gave up 1 base, with 11 bases separating them. CDR3 sequence: CASSQVGGQSYEQYF. The CDR3 nucleotides read TGTGCCAGCAGCCAAGTAGGGGGGCAATCCTACGAGCAGTACTTC.

The rearrangement links TRBV29-1 to TRBJ1-2; 8 bases align to TRBD1. CDR3 length equals 13 residues. V shed 1 base, J shed 8 bases, and the junction held 6 bases outside the gene matches. Germline CDR1 reads SQVTM; CDR2 reads ANQGSEA. This CDR3 reads CSVEGSGGSGYTF. CDR3 nucleotide sequence: TGCAGCGTTGAAGGGTCAGGGGGCAGCGGCTACACCTTC.

This sequence joins TRBV2 and TRBJ2-3, with a possible D match to TRBD2 (5 bases). CDR1 SNHLY and CDR2 FYNNEI come from the germline V gene. Trimming took off 3 bases at V and 3 bases at J, with 13 bases between the two ends. The CDR3 sequence is 15 residues long. The CDR3 DNA reads as TGTGCCAGCAGTGACGAGAGGGAACGGACAGATACGCAGTATTTT. Translating it yields CASSDERERTDTQYF.

The rearrangement links TRBV7-8 to TRBJ2-4; D is ambiguous. Germline CDR1 SGHVS, CDR2 FQNEAQ. CDR3 length: 12 amino acids. Trimming pared 1 base from V and 9 bases from J, leaving 7 bases between. CDR3 loop: CASSLGSGIQYF. Written as DNA, the CDR3 is TGTGCCAGCAGCTTAGGGTCCGGCATTCAGTACTTC. Complete variable domain (other parts from reference TRBV7-8 and TRBJ2-4): GAGVSQSPRYKVAKRGQDVALRCDPISGHVSLFWYQQALGQGPEFLTYFQNEAQLDKSGLPSDRFFAERPEGSVSTLKIQRTQQEDSAVYLCASSLGSGIQYFGAGTRLSVL.

The chain carries TRBV7-9 and TRBJ1-2; D not resolved. The CDR3 has 12 residues. Germline V gene lookup returns CDR1 SEHNR and CDR2 FQNEAQ (reference sequence). The V gene lost 2 bases and the J gene lost 5 bases, with 6 bases spanning the gap. This CDR3 is CASSLPRYGYTF. The CDR3 region has the DNA TGTGCCAGCAGCTTACCCAGATATGGCTACACCTTC.

The J gene is TRBJ2-5, the V gene TRBV3-1; D not certain. The germline V gene has CDR1 LGHDT and CDR2 YNNKEL (reference sequence). This CDR3 region has 13 residues. The V end was cut by 2 bases, the J end by 3 bases, with 7 bases between. CDR3 sequence reads: CASSQLLEETQYF. In DNA, the CDR3 is TGTGCCAGCAGCCAATTGCTAGAAGAGACCCAGTACTTC.

This clonotype was counted a few times. The rearrangement joins TRBV29-1 to TRBJ2-5; 8 positions match TRBD2. The V gene's germline CDR1 is SQVTM and CDR2 ANQGSEA. J was trimmed by 2 bases and V by 4 bases; bases with no gene match: 9. The CDR3 covers 15 residues. The CDR3 DNA reads TGCAGCGTTGGACGAGCGGGGGCCGTACAAGAGACCCAGTACTTC. Its translation is CSVGRAGAVQETQYF.

This clonotype appeared a few times. The chain links TRBV5-6 to TRBJ1-2; D might be TRBD1 (6 bases). CDR3 length: 14 amino acids. In germline, CDR1 is SGHDT, CDR2 YYEEEE. Trimming removed 2 bases from V and 3 bases from J, with 11 bases in between. The CDR3 protein is CASSFGGADYGYTF. In DNA form, the CDR3 reads TGTGCCAGCAGCTTTGGGGGCGCGGACTATGGCTACACCTTC.

The chain has TRBV13 and TRBJ1-1; 8 nucleotides agree with TRBD1. The ends lost 4 bases at V and 4 bases at J; junction bases unmatched: 11. Germline assignment: CDR1 PRHDT and CDR2 FYEKMQ (reference sequence). The CDR3 totals 16 residues. This CDR3 reads CASSSTDITGGTEAFF. The CDR3 DNA follows: TGTGCCAGCAGCTCAACCGATATCACAGGGGGCACTGAAGCTTTCTTT.

The gene calls are TRBV12-3 or TRBV12-4 and TRBJ2-1, with D perhaps matching TRBD1 (5 bases). The germline V and J ends were trimmed by 3 bases and 3 bases, with 9 bases remaining between them. The CDR3 is made up of 14 amino acids. The chain's CDR3 is CASSFTGIYNEQFF. CDR3 sequence (DNA): TGTGCCAGCAGTTTTACAGGTATCTACAATGAGCAGTTCTTC.

On this clonotype: With a much larger clone just one base away, this may be a read error. The chain is built from TRBV12-3 or TRBV12-4 and TRBJ2-1; D unclear. Trimming removed 2 bases from V and 8 bases from J, with 4 bases in between. The CDR3 runs to 11 residues. This CDR3 is CASSLCDEQFF. CDR3 nucleotides: TGTGCCAGCAGTTTATGCGATGAGCAGTTCTTC.

This clonotype was counted between two and nine times. This sequence joins TRBV20-1 and TRBJ1-1, with 9 bases identical to TRBD1. Germline assignment: CDR1 DFQATT and CDR2 SNEGSKA (reference sequence). The CDR3 runs to 13 residues. Unmatched junction bases numbered 7, after V lost 6 bases and J lost 5 bases. In nucleotides, the CDR3 is TGCAGTGCCAGCTCGACAGGGGGAACTGAAGCTTTCTTT. It specifies CSASSTGGTEAFF.

In this sample, this clonotype turned up a few times. The rearrangement links TRBV6-1 to TRBJ2-1; D ambiguous. CDR3 length: 15 amino acids. V was clipped by 1 base and J by 5 bases, with 12 bases between them. Germline assignment: CDR1 MNHNS and CDR2 SASEGT. The CDR3 protein is CASSEGAFVDNEQFF. The CDR3 coding sequence is TGTGCCAGCAGTGAAGGGGCGTTTGTGGACAATGAGCAGTTCTTC.

This clonotype was counted between two and nine times. The germline gene is not matched at one end of the junction; a read error may be the cause. The rearrangement uses TRBV7-7 and TRBJ2-5; 8 bases are shared with TRBD1. This CDR3 has 15 residues. Per the germline V gene, CDR1 is SSHAT and CDR2 is FNYEAQ (reference sequence). The CDR3 reads CASSLRTGPQETQYF. DNA of the CDR3: TGTGCTAGCAGCTTACGGACAGGGCCTCAAGAGACCCAGTACTTC.